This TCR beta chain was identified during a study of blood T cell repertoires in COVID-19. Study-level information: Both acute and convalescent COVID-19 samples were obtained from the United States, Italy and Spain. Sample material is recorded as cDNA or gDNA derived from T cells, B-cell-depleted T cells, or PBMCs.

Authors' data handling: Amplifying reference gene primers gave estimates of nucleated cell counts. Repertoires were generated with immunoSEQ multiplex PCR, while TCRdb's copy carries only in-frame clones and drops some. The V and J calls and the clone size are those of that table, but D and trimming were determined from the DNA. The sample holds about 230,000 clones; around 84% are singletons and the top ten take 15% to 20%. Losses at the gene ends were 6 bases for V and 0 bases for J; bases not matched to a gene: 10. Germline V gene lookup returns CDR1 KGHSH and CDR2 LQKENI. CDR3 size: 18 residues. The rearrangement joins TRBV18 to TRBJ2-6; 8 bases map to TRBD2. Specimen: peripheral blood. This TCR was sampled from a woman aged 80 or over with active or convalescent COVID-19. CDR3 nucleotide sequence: TGTGCCAGCTCCCCCTTAGGCGGGAGGCTCTCTGGGGCCAACGTCCTGACTTTC. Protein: CASSPLGGRLSGANVLTF.